The next 17 T cell receptor beta chains were all read from a single sample in a study of T cell responses to AZD1222 COVID-19 vaccine. The protocol was immunoSEQ multiplex PCR, while the TCRdb copy is restricted to in-frame clones and leaves out a portion. Found here are 90,000 to 120,000 clones, approximately 90% of them singletons; the top ten hold roughly 6%. This specimen consisted of peripheral blood, obtained 28 days after the second AZD1222 dose. All receptors come from an adult who received the AZD1222 COVID-19 vaccine.

The chain uses TRBV5-6 and TRBJ1-5; D perhaps matches TRBD1 (6 bases). The CDR3 contains 16 residues. V was trimmed by 3 bases and J by 2 bases, leaving 15 bases between them. Germline V lookup: CDR1 SGHDT, CDR2 YYEEEE. In DNA form, the CDR3 reads TGTGCCAGCAGCTCCTACGACAGGCATGGCAATCAGCCCCAGCATTTT. It is translated as CASSSYDRHGNQPQHF.

The CDR3 DNA is TGTGCCAGCAGCCCCACCTTTAGCCTAACCGGGGAGCTGTTTTTT. It yields the protein CASSPTFSLTGELFF. The chain employs TRBV6-4 and TRBJ2-2; D is ambiguous. The CDR3 consists of 15 residues. V lost 6 bases and J 5 bases, leaving 16 bases between the germline ends. Germline V lookup: CDR1 MRHNA, CDR2 SNTAGT.

The chain couples TRBV5-5 to TRBJ1-3, with a tentative D call TRBD1 (5 bases). The V end was cut by 1 base, the J end by 0 bases, with 17 bases between. The germline V gene encodes CDR1 SGHKS and CDR2 YYEKEE (reference sequence). The CDR3 extends over 18 amino acids. CDR3 DNA: TGTGCCAGCAGCTTGCAGGGTATACCGGCCGGCTCTGGAAACACCATATATTTT. Its translation is CASSLQGIPAGSGNTIYF.

The chain combines TRBV19 with TRBJ2-1; 9 nucleotides align to TRBD2. The CDR3 covers 16 residues. The germline V gene encodes CDR1 LNHDA and CDR2 SQIVND (reference sequence). V was pared by 5 bases and J by 8 bases, with 13 bases of the junction left unmatched. CDR3 region: CASSPLGAGGRDEQFF. CDR3 nucleotide sequence: TGTGCCAGTAGTCCCCTGGGAGCGGGGGGTAGGGATGAGCAGTTCTTC.

This clone was seen more than once but under ten times. The gene calls are TRBV5-6 and TRBJ1-2, with a possible D match to TRBD1 (6 bases). This CDR3 region has 13 residues. Germline CDR1 is SGHDT and CDR2 is YYEEEE. Trimming took 4 bases from V and 2 from J, leaving 9 bases between them. CDR3: CASSVQGNYGYTF. The CDR3 region has the DNA TGTGCCAGCAGCGTACAGGGAAACTATGGCTACACCTTC.

The chain is built from TRBV7-2 and TRBJ2-5; 16 bases fit TRBD2. Trimming removed 3 bases from V and 0 bases from J; junction bases left unmatched: 4. Germline CDR1 SGHTA, CDR2 FQGNSA. The CDR3 has 18 residues. The CDR3 is CASSLGLAGGMYQETQYF. CDR3 in DNA: TGTGCCAGCAGCTTGGGACTAGCGGGAGGGATGTACCAAGAGACCCAGTACTTC.

V and J are TRBV2 and TRBJ2-1; D is undetermined. The V end lost 4 bases, the J end lost 7 bases, and 5 bases lay between the germline ends. This CDR3 contains 11 residues. Per the germline V gene, CDR1 is SNHLY and CDR2 is FYNNEI. The CDR3 DNA sequence: TGTGCCAGCAGTGCCGGAAATGAGCAGTTCTTC. Residues: CASSAGNEQFF.

This chain joins TRBV12-3 or TRBV12-4 and TRBJ1-2; D might be TRBD1 (5 bases). The ends were cut back, 0 bases at V and 8 bases at J, with 10 bases in the middle. The CDR3 loop spans 13 amino acids. CDR3 region: CASSLAGGWGYTF. The CDR3 DNA reads TGTGCCAGCAGTTTAGCCGGGGGGTGGGGCTACACCTTC.

The sample holds one count of this clone. The rearrangement joins TRBV10-1 to TRBJ1-4; 7 bases align to TRBD1. The CDR3 is made up of 14 amino acids. Per germline, CDR1 WNHNN and CDR2 SYGVQD (reference sequence). J was trimmed by 7 bases and V by 3 bases; bases with no gene match: 5. CDR3: CASSDEGATEKLFF. In DNA form, the CDR3 reads TGCGCCAGCAGTGATGAGGGGGCAACTGAAAAACTGTTTTTT.

The gene calls are TRBV19 and TRBJ1-2; D might be TRBD1 (6 bases). V shed 7 bases and J shed 8 bases, with 17 bases lying between them. The germline gives CDR1 LNHDA, CDR2 SQIVND (reference sequence). The CDR3 runs to 13 residues. The CDR3 region is CASKSRGPPGYTF. The CDR3 DNA follows: TGTGCCAGTAAATCCAGGGGACCCCCGGGCTACACCTTC.

The chain combines TRBV3-1 (or the pseudogene TRBV3-2) with TRBJ1-5; 7 bases agree with TRBD1. With V trimmed by 4 bases and J by 0 bases, 3 bases remained unmatched. Germline V gives CDR1 LGHDT, CDR2 YNNKEL (reference sequence). This CDR3 comprises 15 residues. The CDR3 loop reads CASSPTGASNQPQHF. The CDR3 nucleotides are TGTGCCAGCAGCCCAACAGGGGCTAGCAATCAGCCCCAGCATTTT.

The chain links TRBV2 to TRBJ2-5, with D perhaps TRBD1 or TRBD2 (7 bases each). Germline lookup yields CDR1 SNHLY and CDR2 FYNNEI. Trimming left V 5 bases short and J 5 bases short, with 18 bases between. The CDR3 spans 15 residues. The CDR3 bases are TGTGCCAGCAGTCCAGGGTCAGGGGGAGGGGAGACCCAGTACTTC. Translating gives CASSPGSGGGETQYF.

V gene TRBV23-1 combines with J gene TRBJ1-2; D is perhaps TRBD1 (5 bases). TRBV23-1 is classed as an ORF, of uncertain function. The CDR3 is 15 amino acids. The V end was cut by 3 bases, the J end by 2 bases, with 13 bases between. CDR3 region: CASSQYRRGNYGYTF. DNA for the CDR3: TGCGCCAGCAGTCAGTACAGGCGGGGGAACTATGGCTACACCTTC.

The rearrangement uses TRBV10-1 and TRBJ1-3; no clear D gene. Trimming cost V 7 bases and J 0 bases, with 16 bases left between them. The CDR3 loop spans 16 amino acids. Germline CDR1 reads WNHNN; CDR2 reads SYGVQD (reference sequence). The CDR3 coding sequence is TGCGCCAGCACTCCAGGACCCTCGAGCTCTGGAAACACCATATATTTT. Amino acids: CASTPGPSSSGNTIYF.

The chain employs TRBV6-5 and TRBJ1-3, with TRBD1 matching 7 bases. Germline trimming cut 7 bases from V and 0 bases from J; bases unmatched to any gene: 6. CDR1 MNHEY and CDR2 SVGAGI come from the germline V gene. The CDR3 runs to 15 residues. The CDR3 region is CASTRGQSSGNTIYF. DNA for the CDR3: TGTGCCAGCACCCGGGGACAGAGCTCTGGAAACACCATATATTTT.

The chain joins TRBV4-1 to TRBJ2-1; D not resolved. Per germline, CDR1 MGHRA and CDR2 YSYEKL. V gave up 0 bases and J gave up 6 bases, with 15 bases separating them. This CDR3 comprises 16 residues. The CDR3 loop reads CASSQDYPTEVNEQFF. CDR3 coding DNA: TGCGCCAGCAGCCAAGACTACCCAACTGAGGTCAATGAGCAGTTCTTC.

The rearrangement uses TRBV5-1 and TRBJ2-7; D is unclear. The CDR3 loop spans 14 amino acids. Germline V gives CDR1 SGHRS, CDR2 YFSETQ. V dropped 1 base and J dropped 0 bases, with 8 bases sitting between them. CDR3 region: CASSLNTNSYEQYF. Here the CDR3 DNA reads TGCGCCAGCAGCTTGAATACCAACTCCTACGAGCAGTACTTC.